This T cell receptor (beta chain) was found in a study of cytomegalovirus exposure and HLA in healthy donors. In the study overall: From some 190 million T cells, an earlier analysis saw approximately 110 million unique TCR beta sequences.

The study ran its PCR with 60 Vbeta and 13 Jbeta primers. The table came from immunoSEQ multiplex PCR; TCRdb's copy has only in-frame clones and leaves some out. This sample carries about 200,000 clones, 70% to 80% of them seen once, and the ten largest clones take approximately 0.39%. Study results and caveats: In a later analysis, CMV-associated beta chains were mostly HLA-associated, it appeared. Usually a TCR sequence was rare, but some public TCRs were found in many donors. The authors confirmed in vitro that three CMV-associated chains were specific for CMV antigens.

This clone was recorded only once. What it recognizes is unknown. Material: PBMCs. The sequence was obtained from a male donor in good health and CMV-seropositive.

CDR3 amino acids: CASSAFLPQIPRDYTSYEQYF. The CDR3 nucleotides are TGTGCCAGCAGCGCCTTCCTACCTCAAATCCCTCGGGACTATACCTCCTACGAGCAGTACTTC. The V and J genes are TRBV9 and TRBJ2-7, with 7 bases fitting TRBD2. CDR3 length: 21 amino acids. Germline CDR1 and CDR2: SGDLS and YYNGEE. Trimming took 3 bases from V and 0 from J; bases not matched to a gene: 24.